The source of this T cell receptor beta chain is a study of early T cells in non-severe SARS-CoV-2 infection. About the research overall: With bulk RNA from unsorted whole blood as input, sequencing yielded unpaired chains.

Only a few counts were recorded for this clonotype. The antigen remains unidentified. General study findings and limits: Matching results from VDJdb favored anti-spike CD8 responses, leaving private and CD4 specificities undetected.

The CDR3 runs 16 residues. J was trimmed by 7 bases and V by 6 bases; bases with no gene match: 11. CDR1 SGHTA and CDR2 FQGNSA come from the germline V gene. In the library, individual cDNA molecules carried attached unique molecular identifiers. TCRdb ran MiXCR on the 5' RACE reads and lists one entry per CDR3 protein. Among about 38,000 distinct CDR3 sequences listed, 3.5% to 5% were seen once. The chain couples TRBV7-2 to TRBJ2-1, with TRBD2 matching 11 bases. Input material: whole blood. The sequence derives from an adult who was a healthcare worker with PCR-confirmed SARS-CoV-2 infection or an uninfected control (not recorded which). The CDR3 nucleotides are TGTGCCAGCAGAGAACCTACTAGCGGGGGTTTTAATGAGCAGTTCTTC. Protein product: CASREPTSGGFNEQFF.